Sequencing of this T cell receptor (beta chain) was carried out in a study of OX40 agonist ivuxolimab in advanced cancers. About the study: Patients were dosed intravenously with ivuxolimab at 0.01 to 10 mg/kg every 2 weeks. One hepatocellular carcinoma and a couple of cutaneous melanoma patients partially responded.

Excluded were patients having autoimmune disease history or systemic immunosuppression. Trimming left V 5 bases short and J 6 bases short, with 20 bases between. Per germline, CDR1 LNHDA and CDR2 SQIVND (reference sequence). The CDR3 is 16 residues long. Sequencing used immunoSEQ multiplex PCR; TCRdb keeps in-frame clones, though not all of them. The table shows approximately 99,000 clones, with approximately 93% occurring only once. Sequenced here: CD4+ or CD8+ T cells sorted from blood, sampled in a trial of the OX40 agonist ivuxolimab. The chain joins TRBV19 to TRBJ1-5; possible D gene TRBD1, 5 bases. This TCR derives from an adult with an advanced solid tumor such as melanoma, head and neck, liver or kidney cancer. CDR3 protein: CASSGGWGSGSQPQHF. CDR3 nucleotides: TGTGCCAGTAGTGGAGGTTGGGGCTCGGGGAGTCAGCCCCAGCATTTT.